This T cell receptor beta chain emerged from a study of cytomegalovirus exposure and HLA in healthy donors. The donors were healthy bone marrow donors. The PCR made use of 60 Vbeta and 13 Jbeta primers. As originally analysed: An analysis that came later counted roughly 80 million unique TCR beta chains, about 10 million shared. Here immunoSEQ multiplex PCR was the method, and the copy in TCRdb shows in-frame clones only, minus some. V and J calls and clone size are as listed in that table; D and trimming were resolved from the DNA. The repertoire includes more than 85,000 clones, 81% of them detected once, and roughly 2.3% sits in the top ten. Points on this clone: Its target is unknown.

Trimming took 6 bases from V and 7 from J, leaving 13 bases between them. The CDR3 runs to 12 residues. In germline, CDR1 is SNHLY, CDR2 FYNNEI. Regarding the study as a whole: Some V segments, TRBV6-2 and TRBV6-3 among them, were indistinguishable and were therefore excluded.

The TCR was taken from a woman in her thirties in good health and CMV-seronegative. The sample was PBMCs. V gene TRBV2 combines with J gene TRBJ2-7, with D maybe TRBD2 (5 bases). Written as DNA, the CDR3 is TGTGCCAGCAGAGAGGAGTCGGGGGAGCAGTACTTC. It yields the protein CASREESGEQYF.